This TCR beta chain was recorded in a study of OX40 agonist ivuxolimab in advanced cancers. Profiling relied on immunoSEQ multiplex PCR, and the TCRdb table lists in-frame clones only, not all of them. The repertoire holds tens of thousands of clones, 85% to 90% seen once, with approximately 10% in the top ten. This CDR3 comprises 13 residues. Trimming cost V 3 bases and J 8 bases, with 14 bases left between them. CDR1 SGHRS and CDR2 YFSETQ come from the germline V gene. The chain combines TRBV5-1 with TRBJ1-2, with D perhaps matching TRBD1 (5 bases). This clonotype was obtained from an adult with an advanced solid tumor such as melanoma, head and neck, liver or kidney cancer. This sample comprised CD4+ or CD8+ T cells sorted from blood, obtained in a trial of the OX40 agonist ivuxolimab. DNA for the CDR3: TGCGCCAGCAGCTCGGACATCAGCAAGGGCTACACCTTC. Residues: CASSSDISKGYTF.